This TCR beta chain is drawn from a study of identical twins. About this clonotype itself: Its antigen is unidentified.

TCRdb analysed the 5' RACE reads with MiXCR anew, one entry per CDR3 protein. This table holds 540,000 or so distinct CDR3 sequences, approximately 20% found once. The J segment lost 0 bases and the V segment lost 5 bases, leaving 8 bases of the junction unmatched. The V gene's germline CDR1 is SGHNT and CDR2 YYREEE (reference sequence). The CDR3 runs 16 residues. Findings and limits, study-wide: Excess twin sharing in beta out-of-frame sequences was weaker. Conclusions rested on cross-sectional statistics rather than following the same donors.

This same sample was also taken into another study, of yellow fever vaccine responses in identical twins. That source reports: Reportedly, twins' vaccine T cell responses looked partly convergent and partly personalized.

The sequenced sample was CD4+ T cells sorted from blood. This clonotype originated in a woman younger than 30 in good health. The chain has TRBV5-4 and TRBJ1-1, with 9 bases identical to TRBD1. In DNA form, the CDR3 reads TGTGCCAGCAGTTATCCGGGACAGGGACTGAACACTGAAGCTTTCTTT. Translating gives CASSYPGQGLNTEAFF. The complete variable domain, with remaining parts taken from reference TRBV5-4 and TRBJ1-1, reads ETGVTQSPTHLIKTRGQQVTLRCSSQSGHNTVSWYQQALGQGPQFIFQYYREEENGRGNFPPRFSGLQFPNYSSELNVNALELDDSALYLCASSYPGQGLNTEAFFGQGTRLTVV.